This TCR beta chain was observed in a study of T cells in Graves' hyperthyroidism and ophthalmopathy. Amplified TCR beta CDR3 regions came from RNA transcripts. First-round RT-PCR of the TCR CDR3 relied on the HTBI primer set. TCRdb redid the calling of the multiplex PCR reads with MiXCR, one entry per CDR3 protein. The repertoire holds under 450,000 distinct CDR3 sequences, 17% seen once, with almost 35% in the top ten. Uncontrolled infection, other autoimmune disease, pregnancy or lactation led to exclusion. The CDR3 runs to 15 residues. The V end was cut by 6 bases, the J end by 1 base, with 17 bases between. The germline CDR1 and CDR2 sequences are DFQATT and SNEGSKA (reference sequence). This clonotype has a count of ten or more.

This clonotype originated in a woman aged 30 to 39 with Graves' hyperthyroidism that later progressed to Graves' ophthalmopathy. Sequenced sample: blood. The chain combines TRBV20-1 with TRBJ2-3; D might be TRBD1 (6 bases). The CDR3 DNA sequence: TGCAGTGCCGTTCGAGGGGGAGACCGCACAGATACGCAGTATTTT. This codes for CSAVRGGDRTDTQYF.